This TCR beta chain was documented in a study of monozygotic twins with inflammatory bowel disease. Using the 5' RACE reads, TCRdb records one entry per CDR3 protein without DNA. This table lists about 330,000 distinct CDR3 sequences. The V gene's germline CDR1 is SGHVS and CDR2 FNYEAQ. The CDR3 loop spans 18 amino acids. For every donor, one blood sample of approximately 2.5 ml was drawn. Whole-blood RNA isolation (total RNA) proceeded without T cell sorting. The sample taken for sequencing was blood. The chain combines TRBV7-6 with TRBJ2-2; the TCRdb D gene call, TRBD2, has no DNA to confirm it. The receptor was isolated from a human donor with ulcerative colitis or Crohn's disease, or a healthy co-twin of an affected twin (not recorded which). CDR3 sequence: CASGILGTSNIVSGELFF.